This TCR beta chain came from a study of PD-1 blockade in mismatch repair-deficient tumors (dated by TCRdb to 2015 to 2018). For the study in its entirety: Between late 2013 and September 2016, the trial enrolled about 86 consecutive patients with 12 mismatch repair-deficient cancer types, every one of whom had been previously treated and was progressing. Tumor-associated T cell clones in the peripheral blood of patients responding to PD-1 blockade were tracked using deep sequencing of TCR CDR3 regions. The study at large found these results: Clones residing in the tumor, which were often undetectable in blood before treatment, expanded quickly after pembrolizumab and then contracted, generally before radiologic responses.

Mismatch repair deficiency in every enrolled patient was established by polymerase chain reaction or immunohistochemistry. TCR sequencing was performed for a few patients who responded to pembrolizumab therapy. The phase II trial prospectively tested pembrolizumab PD-1 blockade in advanced mismatch repair-deficient cancers regardless of tissue of origin. Peripheral blood T cell samples were collected serially, before PD-1 blockade began and at several time points afterward. Blood sampling times were reported as weeks after the first pembrolizumab dose. In the case of this clone: The antigen it recognizes is unknown. No much larger clonotype is one base removed from it; base qualities were not supplied.

V was cut back by 11 bases and J by 4 bases, leaving a gap of 8 bases between them. CDR1 and CDR2 are drawn from the germline V gene: MDHEN, SYDVKM. The CDR3, from cysteine to phenylalanine, totals 11 residues. Just CDR3 DNA is preserved here, 33 bases in frame from base 1. The protocol used for the library was the immunoSEQ multiplex PCR assay. This is the immuneACCESS table as TCRdb keeps it, with only in-frame sequences that have V and J called. A part of the clones is gone; compared with another copy, unresolved V genes explain less than half, and the rest is unexplained. The sample includes some 120,000 clones, with about 88% observed a single time. In total, the top ten clones hold about 14% of the sample.

Recombination joined TRBV28 with TRBJ1-4; the D gene lacks a confident call. The TCR sequence derives from an adult with mismatch repair-deficient cancer. The material sequenced was peripheral blood, taken 44 weeks after starting pembrolizumab. The CDR3 region: CAVKGNEKLFF. Here is the DNA: TGTGCCGTGAAGGGTAATGAAAAACTGTTTTTT.